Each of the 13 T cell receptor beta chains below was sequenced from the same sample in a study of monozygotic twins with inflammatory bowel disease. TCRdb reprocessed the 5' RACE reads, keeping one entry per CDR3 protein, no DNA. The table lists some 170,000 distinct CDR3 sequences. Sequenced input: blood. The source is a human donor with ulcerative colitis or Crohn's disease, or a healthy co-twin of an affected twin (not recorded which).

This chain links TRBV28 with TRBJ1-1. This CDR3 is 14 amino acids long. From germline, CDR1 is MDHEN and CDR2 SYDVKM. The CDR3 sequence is CASSFGSYNTEAFF. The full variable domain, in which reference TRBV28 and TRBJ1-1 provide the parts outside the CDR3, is DVKVTQSSRYLVKRTGEKVFLECVQDMDHENMFWYRQDPGLGLRLIYFSYDVKMKEKGDIPEGYSVSREKKERFSLILESASTNQTSMYLCASSFGSYNTEAFFGQGTRLTVV.

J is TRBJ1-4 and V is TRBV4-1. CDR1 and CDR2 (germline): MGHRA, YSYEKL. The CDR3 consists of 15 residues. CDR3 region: CASSQRGRVDEKLFF.

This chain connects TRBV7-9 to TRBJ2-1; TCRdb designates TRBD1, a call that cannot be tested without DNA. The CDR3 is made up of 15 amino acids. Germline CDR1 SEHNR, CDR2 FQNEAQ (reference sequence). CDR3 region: CASSPRDRGQNEQFF. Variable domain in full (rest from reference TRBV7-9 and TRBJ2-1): DTGVSQNPRHKITKRGQNVTFRCDPISEHNRLYWYRQTLGQGPEFLTYFQNEAQLEKSRLLSDRFSAERPKGSFSTLEIQRTEQGDSAMYLCASSPRDRGQNEQFFGPGTRLTVL.

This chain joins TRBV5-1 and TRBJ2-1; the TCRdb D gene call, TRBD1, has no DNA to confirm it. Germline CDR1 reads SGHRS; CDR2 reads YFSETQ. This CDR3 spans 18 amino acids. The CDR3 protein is CASSHFLGGTGFNNEQFF.

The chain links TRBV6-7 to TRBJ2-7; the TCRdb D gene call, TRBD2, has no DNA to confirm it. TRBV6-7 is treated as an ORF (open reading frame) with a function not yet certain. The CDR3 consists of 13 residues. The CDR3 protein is CASSLGGGAEQYF.

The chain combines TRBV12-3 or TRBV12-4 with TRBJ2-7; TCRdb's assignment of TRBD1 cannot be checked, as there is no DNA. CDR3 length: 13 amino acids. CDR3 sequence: CASSDPPPGQEYF.

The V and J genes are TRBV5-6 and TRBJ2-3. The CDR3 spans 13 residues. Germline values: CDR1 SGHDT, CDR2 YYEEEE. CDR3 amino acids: CASSLLYTDTQYF.

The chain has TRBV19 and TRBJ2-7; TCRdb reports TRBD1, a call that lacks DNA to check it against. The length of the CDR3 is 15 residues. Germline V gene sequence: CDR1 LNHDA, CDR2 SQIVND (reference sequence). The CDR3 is CASSIRGQRIYEQYF.

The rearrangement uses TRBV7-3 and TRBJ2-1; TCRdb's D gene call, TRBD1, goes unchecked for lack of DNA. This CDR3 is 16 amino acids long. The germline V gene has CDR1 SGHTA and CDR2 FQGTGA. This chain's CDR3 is CASSPLRGGSYNEQFF.

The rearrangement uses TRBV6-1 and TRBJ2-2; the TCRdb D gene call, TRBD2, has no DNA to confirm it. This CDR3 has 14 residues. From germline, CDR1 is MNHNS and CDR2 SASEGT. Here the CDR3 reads CASLRAGYTGELFF.

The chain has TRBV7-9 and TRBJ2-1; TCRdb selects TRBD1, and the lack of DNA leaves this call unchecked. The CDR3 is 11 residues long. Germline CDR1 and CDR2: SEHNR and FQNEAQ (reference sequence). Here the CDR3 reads CASSRDREQFF.

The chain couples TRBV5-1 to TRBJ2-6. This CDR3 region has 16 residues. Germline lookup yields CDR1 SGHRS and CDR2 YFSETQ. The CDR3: CASSLETITGANVLTF.

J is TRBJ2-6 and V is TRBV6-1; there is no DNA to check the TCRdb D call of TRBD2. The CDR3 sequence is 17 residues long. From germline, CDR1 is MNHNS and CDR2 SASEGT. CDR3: CASSAGLESSGANVLTF.